This TCR beta chain was retrieved from a study of OX40 agonist ivuxolimab in advanced cancers. Profiled with immunoSEQ multiplex PCR; TCRdb holds only in-frame clones, not every one. The sample consists of 55,000 to 85,000 clones, 85% to 90% of them appearing once. V gave up 4 bases and J gave up 0 bases, with 10 bases separating them. This CDR3 has 15 residues. Per the germline V gene, CDR1 is MNHEY and CDR2 is SVGAGI. The chain is built from TRBV6-5 and TRBJ1-3; D is perhaps TRBD1 (5 bases). The input for sequencing was CD4+ or CD8+ T cells sorted from blood, taken in a trial of the OX40 agonist ivuxolimab. The origin of this receptor is an adult with an advanced solid tumor such as melanoma, head and neck, liver or kidney cancer. Here the CDR3 reads CASSSTGLSGNTIYF. CDR3 nucleotides: TGTGCCAGCAGTTCCACAGGTCTCTCTGGAAACACCATATATTTT.